These 11 T cell receptor beta chains originate from one sample sequenced in a study of cytomegalovirus exposure and HLA in healthy donors. 13 Jbeta primers and 60 Vbeta primers were used for the PCR. Sequencing was performed with immunoSEQ multiplex PCR; in TCRdb, only in-frame clones are kept and a portion is missing. The table has about 130,000 clones, more than 75% seen once. Specimen: PBMCs. All receptors come from a male donor in good health and CMV-seronegative.

This clone was counted a few times. The gene calls are TRBV2 and TRBJ2-1, with 8 positions matching TRBD1. The CDR3 extends over 12 amino acids. Germline CDR1 SNHLY, CDR2 FYNNEI. After removal of 4 bases from V and 9 bases from J, the junction contained 2 bases not matched to a gene. The CDR3 sequence is CASSVGQGEQFF. In nucleotides, the CDR3 is TGTGCCAGCAGTGTAGGACAGGGTGAGCAGTTCTTC.

This chain joins TRBV4-1 and TRBJ2-1; TRBD2 aligns across 14 bases. V lost 1 base, J lost 8 bases, and 10 bases stayed unmatched. The germline gives CDR1 MGHRA, CDR2 YSYEKL. The CDR3 covers 18 residues. The CDR3 coding sequence is TGCGCCAGCAGCCAAGCTCGGACTAGCGGGGGGAATAGAGATGAGCAGTTCTTC. Protein sequence: CASSQARTSGGNRDEQFF.

The rearrangement joins TRBV7-8 to TRBJ1-6; D unresolved. Trimming took 1 base from V and 9 from J, leaving 16 bases between them. Germline CDR1 and CDR2: SGHVS and FQNEAQ. The CDR3 contains 16 residues. The chain's CDR3 is CASSLGSIGVSSPLHF. The CDR3 DNA is TGTGCCAGCAGCTTAGGAAGTATCGGGGTTAGTTCACCCCTCCACTTT. The complete variable domain, with remaining parts taken from reference TRBV7-8 and TRBJ1-6, reads GAGVSQSPRYKVAKRGQDVALRCDPISGHVSLFWYQQALGQGPEFLTYFQNEAQLDKSGLPSDRFFAERPEGSVSTLKIQRTQQEDSAVYLCASSLGSIGVSSPLHFGNGTRLTVT.

This clone showed up just once. This chain links TRBV27 with TRBJ2-2, with D tentatively TRBD1 (7 bases). This CDR3 region has 16 residues. Trimming stripped 5 bases from V and 3 bases from J, with 16 bases between. CDR1 MNHEY and CDR2 SMNVEV come from the germline V gene (reference sequence). The CDR3 bases are TGTGCCAGCAGTCCAATAGGCAGGGGGGACACCGGGGAGCTGTTTTTT. This sequence encodes CASSPIGRGDTGELFF.

The chain has TRBV7-2 and TRBJ1-6; a possible D gene is TRBD1 (6 bases). Trimming shortened V by 1 base and J by 8 bases, and 12 bases separated the two germline ends. The CDR3 is 15 amino acids. Germline V gives CDR1 SGHTA, CDR2 FQGNSA. CDR3: CASSLEGVGDSPLHF. The CDR3 nucleotides read TGTGCCAGCAGCTTAGAGGGGGTGGGGGATTCACCCCTCCACTTT.

The chain uses TRBV9 and TRBJ1-1, with a possible D match to TRBD1 (5 bases). Trimming pared 4 bases from V and 6 bases from J, leaving 13 bases between. CDR1 is SGDLS, CDR2 YYNGEE, per germline. The CDR3 extends over 13 amino acids. CDR3 DNA: TGTGCCAGCAGCAAAGGACAAGCTCCTGAAGCTTTCTTT. This translates into CASSKGQAPEAFF.

CDR3 DNA: TGTGCTAGTGGTTTGTGGGACAGGGGCCGGGAGACCCAGTACTTC. The encoded protein is CASGLWDRGRETQYF. This chain links TRBV12-5 with TRBJ2-5; TRBD1 matches 10 bases. CDR1 is LGHNT, CDR2 FRNRAP, per germline. Trimming at V came to 2 bases and at J to 5 bases, leaving 5 bases not matched to a gene. The length of the CDR3 is 15 residues.

V gene TRBV5-4 combines with J gene TRBJ2-2, with 11 bases aligning to TRBD1. The germline V gene has CDR1 SGHNT and CDR2 YYREEE (reference sequence). The CDR3 consists of 13 residues. V was clipped by 6 bases and J by 13 bases; unmatched bases: 8. The chain's CDR3 is CASTPDRGQVLFF. CDR3 sequence (DNA): TGTGCCAGCACCCCGGACAGGGGGCAAGTGCTGTTTTTT.

V gene TRBV6-5 combines with J gene TRBJ1-1; 7 bases map to TRBD1. Trimming took 6 bases from V and 5 from J; bases not matched to a gene: 12. Germline values: CDR1 MNHEY, CDR2 SVGAGI. This CDR3 spans 15 amino acids. CDR3 nucleotides: TGTGCCAGCAGACCCACTTCCGACAGGGTAACTGAAGCTTTCTTT. Amino acids: CASRPTSDRVTEAFF.

The chain is built from TRBV5-6 and TRBJ1-2; D may be TRBD1 (5 bases). Germline V CDR1 and CDR2: SGHDT, YYEEEE. Trimming removed 6 bases at V and 6 bases at J, with 15 bases between. The CDR3 spans 13 residues. The CDR3 DNA sequence: TGTGCCAGCACCGCCCGGGGGAGTCATGGCTACACCTTC. This encodes CASTARGSHGYTF. The full variable domain, rest sourced from reference TRBV5-6 and TRBJ1-2, is DAGVTQSPTHLIKTRGQQVTLRCSPKSGHDTVSWYQQALGQGPQFIFQYYEEEERQRGNFPDRFSGHQFPNYSSELNVNALLLGDSALYLCASTARGSHGYTFGSGTRLTVV.

Comments on this clone: An end of the junction does not agree with germline; a read error may underlie this. The CDR3 is CSSSLQDYGYTF. The CDR3 nucleotides are TGTTCCAGCAGCTTACAGGACTATGGCTACACCTTC. The gene calls are TRBV7-9 and TRBJ1-2; the D gene is possibly TRBD1 (5 bases). Germline CDR1 and CDR2: SEHNR and FQNEAQ (reference sequence). The CDR3 totals 12 residues.